This entry is about one T cell receptor beta chain. V lost 4 bases, J lost 4 bases, and 5 bases stayed unmatched. This CDR3 region has 15 residues. Germline CDR1 and CDR2: MDHEN and SYDVKM. The data stem from a study of blood T cell repertoires in COVID-19. In the study overall: There were acute and convalescent COVID-19 samples, and they came from the United States, Italy and Spain. PBMCs, B-cell-depleted T cells, or T cells were the source of the cDNA or gDNA that made up the material.

How the authors handled the data: Estimates of nucleated cell counts were drawn from the amplification of reference gene primers. Assay: immunoSEQ multiplex PCR; the TCRdb copy retains only in-frame clones and omits some. The V and J calls and clone size are taken from that table; D and trimming were inferred from the DNA. The table shows roughly 93,000 clones, with 81% occurring only once. The chain is built from TRBV28 and TRBJ2-7; 12 bases align to TRBD2. The sequence came from a woman older than 75 with acute or convalescent COVID-19. The sample consisted of peripheral blood. The CDR3 sequence: CASSSGTSGSYEQYF. The CDR3 DNA sequence: TGTGCCAGCAGTTCCGGGACTAGCGGGTCATACGAGCAGTACTTC. The variable domain in full, with the rest retrieved from reference TRBV28 and TRBJ2-7, is DVKVTQSSRYLVKRTGEKVFLECVQDMDHENMFWYRQDPGLGLRLIYFSYDVKMKEKGDIPEGYSVSREKKERFSLILESASTNQTSMYLCASSSGTSGSYEQYFGPGTRLTVT.